This is a list of T cell receptor beta chains from one sample in a study of blood T cell repertoires in COVID-19. Sequenced by immunoSEQ multiplex PCR; TCRdb stores in-frame clones only, minus some. The sample lists roughly 260,000 clones, about 89% occurring once. Sequencing was done on a sample of peripheral blood. The origin of the receptors is a man aged 35 to 55 who had recovered from COVID-19. The CDR3 runs from the conserved cysteine through the conserved F or W. A D gene is named only where the DNA matches it firmly. A row's size may be missing; if present it is once, few, many or a size class.

j_call clone_size d_call v_call cdr3_nt cdr3_aa
TRBJ2-5 . TRBD2 TRBV29-1 TGCAGCGCCTCGGGCGCTAGCGGGAGGTTAGAGACCCAGTACTTC CSASGASGRLETQYF
TRBJ2-1 . TRBD2 TRBV5-5 TGTGCCAGCAGCCGGGGGGTGGGGCACAATGAGCAGTTCTTC CASSRGVGHNEQFF
TRBJ1-2 . TRBD1 TRBV27 TGTGCCAGCAGTTCCCCCGGGACAGGCCATAACTATGGCTACACCTTC CASSSPGTGHNYGYTF
TRBJ2-1 . . TRBV10-1 TGCGCCAGCAGTGACCAGACTTCCAATGAGCAGTTCTTC CASSDQTSNEQFF
TRBJ2-7 once TRBD2 TRBV4-1 TGCGCCAGCAGCGCGGCCCCAGGCACTAGCGGGAGGGCCGCGGACTACGAGCAGTACTTC CASSAAPGTSGRAADYEQYF
TRBJ2-5 . TRBD2 TRBV6-6 TGTGCCAGCGCCCAGCGGGGGCAACAAGAGACCCAGTACTTC CASAQRGQQETQYF
TRBJ2-2 . TRBD1 TRBV5-1 TGCGCCAGCAGCTACGCCCCAGGGGGCTTAAACGGGGAGCTGTTTTTT CASSYAPGGLNGELFF
TRBJ2-7 . . TRBV6-2/TRBV6-3 TGTGCCAGCAGTTACCGATCGAAAGCCGTCGGGGAGCAGTACTTC CASSYRSKAVGEQYF
TRBJ2-7 . TRBD2 TRBV15 TGTGCCACCAGCAGAGTTCGGGCTTCGGGACTAATCTACGAGCAGTACTTC CATSRVRASGLIYEQYF
TRBJ2-7 few . TRBV4-1 TGCGCCAGCAGCTACAGGGTTCTCTACGAGCAGTACTTC CASSYRVLYEQYF
TRBJ1-1 . . TRBV6-5 TGTGCCAGCAATCTCAGGCGAGGGAAGAACACTGAAGCTTTCTTT CASNLRRGKNTEAFF